Listed here are 6 T cell receptor beta chains from one sample, sequenced in a study of shared clonotypes between healthy human individuals. Sequencing was performed with immunoSEQ multiplex PCR; in TCRdb, only in-frame clones are kept and a portion is missing. The sample includes 300,000 to 400,000 clones, less than 85% of them seen just once. Sequenced: memory CD4+ T cells sorted from blood. As to subset: CD45RA-negative fraction. The receptor set was obtained from a young man in good health.

The rearrangement links TRBV27 to TRBJ2-5, with D possibly matching TRBD1 (6 bases). The V gene's germline CDR1 is MNHEY and CDR2 SMNVEV (reference sequence). The CDR3 totals 17 residues. Trimming cost V 5 bases and J 1 base, with 20 bases left between them. The CDR3 DNA follows: TGTGCCAGCAGTAAATACCCCAACCCGACAGGCCAAGAGACCCAGTACTTC. It is translated as CASSKYPNPTGQETQYF.

The chain links TRBV10-3 to TRBJ2-1; 10 nucleotides agree with TRBD2. Germline V lookup: CDR1 ENHRY, CDR2 SYGVKD. The CDR3 extends over 15 amino acids. Trimming at V came to 3 bases and at J to 7 bases, leaving 6 bases not matched to a gene. The CDR3 nucleotides are TGTGCCATCAGTGACCACAATAGCGGGGGGAATGAGCAGTTCTTC. Its protein is CAISDHNSGGNEQFF.

This clone was picked up a small number of times. The chain links TRBV7-8 to TRBJ1-5, with 9 bases lining up with TRBD1. This CDR3 comprises 18 residues. V lost 1 base, J lost 3 bases, and 10 bases stayed unmatched. Looked up from germline, CDR1 is SGHVS and CDR2 is FQNEAQ. The CDR3 DNA is TGTGCCAGCAGCTTAGTTGTCAGGGGACAGGGACTCAATCAGCCCCAGCATTTT. The encoded protein is CASSLVVRGQGLNQPQHF.

Only a few counts were recorded for this clone. CDR3 sequence: CASSLWTGRRSTEAFF. Here the CDR3 DNA reads TGTGCCAGCAGCTTATGGACAGGGAGACGCAGCACTGAAGCTTTCTTT. J is TRBJ1-1 and V is TRBV13, with 8 nucleotides matching TRBD1. The CDR3 is 16 residues long. Looked up from germline, CDR1 is PRHDT and CDR2 is FYEKMQ (reference sequence). Trimming cost V 2 bases and J 4 bases; bases outside gene matches: 9.

V usage is TRBV28 and J usage is TRBJ2-7; 8 bases line up with TRBD1. This CDR3 has 13 amino acids. The trim removed 4 bases at V and 5 bases at J, leaving 4 bases unmatched. Germline-derived CDR1 and CDR2 are MDHEN and SYDVKM. The CDR3 DNA reads as TGTGCCAGCAGTTGGTACAGGGGGGACGAGCAGTACTTC. It encodes CASSWYRGDEQYF.

The chain links TRBV25-1 to TRBJ2-7; 9 bases are a match to TRBD1. CDR3 length: 14 amino acids. Unmatched junction bases numbered 6, after V lost 7 bases and J lost 2 bases. The germline gives CDR1 MGHDK, CDR2 SYGVNS. DNA for the CDR3: TGTGCCAGCACGAGGACAGGGGTTACCTACGAGCAGTACTTC. Its translation is CASTRTGVTYEQYF.